These T cell receptor beta chains were read from a single sample in a study of shared clonotypes between healthy human individuals. Data came from immunoSEQ multiplex PCR; TCRdb stores just in-frame clones and leaves some out. The data show about 1,800,000 clones, about 95% seen once. The specimen sequenced was naive CD8+ T cells sorted from blood. Receptors were obtained from a man younger than 30 in good health. Both conserved end residues are part of each CDR3. The order of the fields is J gene, D gene, clone size, V gene, CDR3 DNA, CDR3 protein. The D gene is left open where the match is weak. Rows may omit the clone size; those that give it use once, few, many or a size class.

J gene: TRBJ2-7
D gene: NA
clone size: NA
V gene: TRBV2
CDR3 DNA: TGTGCCAGCATGGAGGGGGATTTATCCTACGAGCAGTACTTC
CDR3 protein: CASMEGDLSYEQYF

J gene: TRBJ2-7
D gene: TRBD2
clone size: NA
V gene: TRBV4-2
CDR3 DNA: TGTGCCAGCAGCCCGTTCTGGGGGGGCTACGAGCAGTACTTC
CDR3 protein: CASSPFWGGYEQYF

J gene: TRBJ2-5
D gene: TRBD2
clone size: NA
V gene: TRBV15
CDR3 DNA: TGTGCCACCAGCCCAGATTGGGAGGGTCGAGAGACCCAGTACTTC
CDR3 protein: CATSPDWEGRETQYF

J gene: TRBJ1-2
D gene: NA
clone size: NA
V gene: TRBV6-6
CDR3 DNA: TGTGCCAGCAGTTACTCTAATAAGGGAACGTATGGCTACACCTTC
CDR3 protein: CASSYSNKGTYGYTF

J gene: TRBJ2-7
D gene: NA
clone size: once
V gene: TRBV7-6
CDR3 DNA: TGTGCCAGCAGCTACCGGGACCAGGGTTACGAGCAGTACTTC
CDR3 protein: CASSYRDQGYEQYF

J gene: TRBJ1-2
D gene: NA
clone size: once
V gene: TRBV7-2
CDR3 DNA: TGTGCCAGCAGCCCAGAAGGTAGGGGACGGTATGGCTACACCTTC
CDR3 protein: CASSPEGRGRYGYTF

J gene: TRBJ2-2
D gene: NA
clone size: NA
V gene: TRBV18
CDR3 DNA: TGTGCCAGCTCAGGCTTTGATGTATTCCACTACCGGGGGGGGGAGCTGTTTTTT
CDR3 protein: CASSGFDVFHYRGGELFF

J gene: TRBJ2-2
D gene: TRBD2
clone size: NA
V gene: TRBV5-1
CDR3 DNA: TGCGCCAGCAGCTTGTCTAGCGGGGGCCCGAACACCGGGGAGCTGTTTTTT
CDR3 protein: CASSLSSGGPNTGELFF

J gene: TRBJ2-4
D gene: TRBD2
clone size: NA
V gene: TRBV11-2
CDR3 DNA: TGTGCCAGCAGCTTAGTGTGGAGCGGGGGGGACATTCAGTACTTC
CDR3 protein: CASSLVWSGGDIQYF

J gene: TRBJ1-2
D gene: NA
clone size: NA
V gene: TRBV6-1
CDR3 DNA: TGTGCCAGCAGTGAGGGCAGGGCGGGCGATGGCTACACCTTC
CDR3 protein: CASSEGRAGDGYTF

J gene: TRBJ2-7
D gene: TRBD2
clone size: NA
V gene: TRBV29-1
CDR3 DNA: TGCAGCGTTCGTGGACTAGCGGGGGCCTACGAGCAGTACTTC
CDR3 protein: CSVRGLAGAYEQYF

J gene: TRBJ2-7
D gene: NA
clone size: NA
V gene: TRBV13
CDR3 DNA: TGTGCCAGCAGCTCCCAGGGGGGGGCCTACGAGCAGTACTTC
CDR3 protein: CASSSQGGAYEQYF

J gene: TRBJ2-1
D gene: NA
clone size: NA
V gene: TRBV14
CDR3 DNA: TGTGCCAGCAGCCAAGTAGGAGATTACTCCTACAATGAGCAGTTCTTC
CDR3 protein: CASSQVGDYSYNEQFF

J gene: TRBJ2-5
D gene: NA
clone size: NA
V gene: TRBV11-2
CDR3 DNA: TGTGCCAGCAGCCTAAAGACAGCGCAAGAGACCCAGTACTTC
CDR3 protein: CASSLKTAQETQYF

J gene: TRBJ1-5
D gene: NA
clone size: NA
V gene: TRBV4-1
CDR3 DNA: TGCGCCAGCAGGGCAACAGGAAGTAGCAATCAGCCCCAGCATTTT
CDR3 protein: CASRATGSSNQPQHF

J gene: TRBJ2-7
D gene: TRBD2
clone size: NA
V gene: TRBV19
CDR3 DNA: TGTGCCAGTAGTATCGGGGGGAGCTCCTACGAGCAGTACTTC
CDR3 protein: CASSIGGSSYEQYF

J gene: TRBJ2-1
D gene: TRBD2
clone size: NA
V gene: TRBV7-9
CDR3 DNA: TGTGCCAGCAGCTTAGGAACCGGACTAGCGGGATCTGAGCAGTTCTTC
CDR3 protein: CASSLGTGLAGSEQFF

J gene: TRBJ2-7
D gene: NA
clone size: NA
V gene: TRBV9
CDR3 DNA: TGTGCCAGCAGCTTCGGGGACTCCTACGAGCAGTACTTC
CDR3 protein: CASSFGDSYEQYF

J gene: TRBJ2-7
D gene: NA
clone size: NA
V gene: TRBV10-2
CDR3 DNA: TGCGCCAGCAGTGAGTCGTTTTACGAGCAGTACTTC
CDR3 protein: CASSESFYEQYF

J gene: TRBJ2-1
D gene: NA
clone size: NA
V gene: TRBV30
CDR3 DNA: TGTGCCTGGAGTGTGCAGGGGTTAGGCTACAATGAGCAGTTCTTC
CDR3 protein: CAWSVQGLGYNEQFF

J gene: TRBJ2-7
D gene: TRBD1
clone size: NA
V gene: TRBV5-6
CDR3 DNA: TGTGCCAGCAGCTACGACAGGGGCGACGAGCAGTACTTC
CDR3 protein: CASSYDRGDEQYF

J gene: TRBJ2-3
D gene: NA
clone size: once
V gene: TRBV10-1
CDR3 DNA: TGCGCCAGCAGTGATGGGGACTCAAACACAGATACGCAGTATTTT
CDR3 protein: CASSDGDSNTDTQYF

J gene: TRBJ2-5
D gene: NA
clone size: NA
V gene: TRBV6-5
CDR3 DNA: TGTGCCAGCAGTTACTCTCTGCGGGAAGGGGAGACCCAGTACTTC
CDR3 protein: CASSYSLREGETQYF

J gene: TRBJ2-3
D gene: TRBD2
clone size: NA
V gene: TRBV7-3
CDR3 DNA: TGTGCCAGCAGCTTAAGTGGCGGGGGGAGCACAGATACGCAGTATTTT
CDR3 protein: CASSLSGGGSTDTQYF

J gene: TRBJ2-3
D gene: TRBD2
clone size: NA
V gene: TRBV11-2
CDR3 DNA: TGTGCCAGCAGCCTACGGACTAGCGGGAGGGGCCTGGATACGCAGTATTTT
CDR3 protein: CASSLRTSGRGLDTQYF

J gene: TRBJ2-7
D gene: TRBD1
clone size: NA
V gene: TRBV5-6
CDR3 DNA: TGTGCCAGCAGCCAAACCGGGACAGGGAGGTACGAGCAGTACTTC
CDR3 protein: CASSQTGTGRYEQYF

J gene: TRBJ2-1
D gene: NA
clone size: NA
V gene: TRBV6-1
CDR3 DNA: TGTGCCAGCAGTGAAGTTGATGGGAAGAATGAGCAGTTCTTC
CDR3 protein: CASSEVDGKNEQFF

J gene: TRBJ1-5
D gene: NA
clone size: NA
V gene: TRBV27
CDR3 DNA: TGTGCCAGCAGTTTATCAGGAGGGGGGAGCAATCAGCCCCAGCATTTT
CDR3 protein: CASSLSGGGSNQPQHF

J gene: TRBJ1-4
D gene: TRBD1
clone size: NA
V gene: TRBV28
CDR3 DNA: TGTGCCAGCAGTATCCTACAGGGGGCTTCTGAAAAACTGTTTTTT
CDR3 protein: CASSILQGASEKLFF

J gene: TRBJ1-1
D gene: NA
clone size: NA
V gene: TRBV10-3
CDR3 DNA: TGTGCCATCACCTTCGCCATGAACACTGAAGCTTTCTTT
CDR3 protein: CAITFAMNTEAFF

J gene: TRBJ2-3
D gene: TRBD2
clone size: NA
V gene: TRBV9
CDR3 DNA: TGTGCCAGCAGCGGAGGACTAGCGGGAGTCACAGATACGCAGTATTTT
CDR3 protein: CASSGGLAGVTDTQYF

J gene: TRBJ1-6
D gene: NA
clone size: NA
V gene: TRBV15
CDR3 DNA: TGTGCCACCAGCAGAGATCGGGGATCACCCCTCCACTTT
CDR3 protein: CATSRDRGSPLHF

J gene: TRBJ1-5
D gene: NA
clone size: NA
V gene: TRBV5-1
CDR3 DNA: TGCGCCAGCAGCTTGGCCATAGGGGACTCCTTTTCCAACCAGCCCCAGCATTTT
CDR3 protein: CASSLAIGDSFSNQPQHF

J gene: TRBJ2-7
D gene: NA
clone size: NA
V gene: TRBV7-8
CDR3 DNA: TGTGCCAGCAGCTTAGTAGGGATACCCTCCTACGAGCAGTACTTC
CDR3 protein: CASSLVGIPSYEQYF

J gene: TRBJ1-1
D gene: TRBD1
clone size: once
V gene: TRBV4-1
CDR3 DNA: TGCGCCAGCAGCCAAGGGACAGGGGCCACTGAAGCTTTCTTT
CDR3 protein: CASSQGTGATEAFF

J gene: TRBJ2-7
D gene: NA
clone size: NA
V gene: TRBV12-5
CDR3 DNA: TGTGCTAGTGCTGAGGACGGAGACGAGCAGTACTTC
CDR3 protein: CASAEDGDEQYF

J gene: TRBJ2-7
D gene: TRBD2
clone size: NA
V gene: TRBV4-3
CDR3 DNA: TGCGCCAGCAGCCAAGATGAAGCGGGAGGATTCTCCTACGAGCAGTACTTC
CDR3 protein: CASSQDEAGGFSYEQYF

J gene: TRBJ2-1
D gene: NA
clone size: NA
V gene: TRBV25-1
CDR3 DNA: TGTGCCAGCAGTGAAAGGTGGGGCCACCACTACAATGAGCAGTTCTTC
CDR3 protein: CASSERWGHHYNEQFF

J gene: TRBJ2-1
D gene: TRBD1
clone size: NA
V gene: TRBV16
CDR3 DNA: TGTGCCAGCAGCCACTACGCCCAGGGGGCTTACAATGAGCAGTTCTTC
CDR3 protein: CASSHYAQGAYNEQFF

J gene: TRBJ2-3
D gene: NA
clone size: NA
V gene: TRBV6-1
CDR3 DNA: TGTGCCAGCAGTGAGTGGGGGACGGGATTGGGGCCAGATACGCAGTATTTT
CDR3 protein: CASSEWGTGLGPDTQYF

J gene: TRBJ1-1
D gene: NA
clone size: NA
V gene: TRBV5-1
CDR3 DNA: TGCGCCAGCGAAAATTACGGGACGTTGGAAGCTTTCTTT
CDR3 protein: CASENYGTLEAFF

J gene: TRBJ1-1
D gene: NA
clone size: NA
V gene: TRBV4-1
CDR3 DNA: TGCGCCAGCAGCCAAGTTGAGGGAAACACTGAAGCTTTCTTT
CDR3 protein: CASSQVEGNTEAFF

J gene: TRBJ1-1
D gene: TRBD1
clone size: once
V gene: TRBV7-9
CDR3 DNA: TGTGCCAGCAGCCTAGCCGGGACAGGGAACACTGAAGCTTTCTTT
CDR3 protein: CASSLAGTGNTEAFF

J gene: TRBJ2-1
D gene: TRBD1
clone size: NA
V gene: TRBV5-1
CDR3 DNA: TGCGCCAGCAGCTTCACAGGGGGCTATGAGCAGTTCTTC
CDR3 protein: CASSFTGGYEQFF

J gene: TRBJ2-7
D gene: TRBD1
clone size: NA
V gene: TRBV6-5
CDR3 DNA: TGTGCCAGCAGTTCGGGGACAGGGGTCGGGTTCTACGAGCAGTACTTC
CDR3 protein: CASSSGTGVGFYEQYF

J gene: TRBJ1-4
D gene: NA
clone size: NA
V gene: TRBV19
CDR3 DNA: TGTGCCAGTAGTATACTAGGGGAAAAACTGTTTTTT
CDR3 protein: CASSILGEKLFF

J gene: TRBJ1-1
D gene: NA
clone size: NA
V gene: TRBV6-5
CDR3 DNA: TGTGCCAGCAGTTACTCGACAGAAAACACTGAAGCTTTCTTT
CDR3 protein: CASSYSTENTEAFF

J gene: TRBJ2-7
D gene: NA
clone size: NA
V gene: TRBV27
CDR3 DNA: TGTGCCAGCAGTTCATACAGGGAAACCTACGAGCAGTACTTC
CDR3 protein: CASSSYRETYEQYF